The 14 T cell receptor beta chains presented below share a single source sample, sequenced in a study of OX40 agonist ivuxolimab in advanced cancers. The protocol was immunoSEQ multiplex PCR, while the TCRdb copy is restricted to in-frame clones and leaves out a portion. The table has fewer than 65,000 clones, approximately 86% seen once. Sequences were derived from CD4+ or CD8+ T cells sorted from blood, sampled in a trial of the OX40 agonist ivuxolimab. These receptors originate from an adult with an advanced solid tumor such as melanoma, head and neck, liver or kidney cancer.

The chain carries TRBV7-9 and TRBJ1-3; perhaps TRBD1 as D (5 bases). The V end lost 1 base, the J end lost 2 bases, and 12 bases lay between the germline ends. Per the germline V gene, CDR1 is SEHNR and CDR2 is FQNEAQ (reference sequence). The CDR3 is 16 residues long. CDR3 region: CASSLGGLMTGNTIYF. The CDR3 nucleotides are TGTGCCAGCAGCTTAGGGGGGTTGATGACTGGAAACACCATATATTTT.

This chain uses TRBV30 with TRBJ2-7; 7 nucleotides align to TRBD2. Germline trimming cut 4 bases from V and 2 bases from J; bases unmatched to any gene: 8. The V gene's germline CDR1 is GTSNPN and CDR2 SVGIG (reference sequence). The CDR3 loop spans 14 amino acids. CDR3: CAWTSGGHTYEQYF. The DNA for the CDR3 is TGTGCCTGGACTAGCGGAGGACATACCTACGAGCAGTACTTC.

The CDR3 DNA follows: TGTGCCAGCAGGGACAGGGAGAAGGACGAGCAGTACTTC. Protein: CASRDREKDEQYF. J is TRBJ2-7 and V is TRBV27; TRBD1 aligns across 8 bases. Trimming removed 6 bases from V and 5 bases from J; junction bases left unmatched: 6. CDR1 is MNHEY and CDR2 is SMNVEV in the germline V gene (reference sequence). The CDR3 is 13 residues long.

CDR3 amino acids: CASSLDGGEKLFF. The CDR3, as DNA: TGCGCCAGCAGCTTGGATGGGGGTGAAAAACTGTTTTTT. V is TRBV5-1 and J is TRBJ1-4, with a tentative D call TRBD1 (5 bases). Trimming stripped 0 bases from V and 7 bases from J, with 7 bases between. This CDR3 region has 13 residues. Germline values: CDR1 SGHRS, CDR2 YFSETQ.

V and J are TRBV6-1 and TRBJ2-1; maybe TRBD1 (6 bases). The CDR3 runs 12 residues. Per germline, CDR1 MNHNS and CDR2 SASEGT. V lost 5 bases, J lost 6 bases, and 8 bases lay in between. Here the CDR3 DNA reads TGTGCCAGCAGTCTCAGGGGCAATGAGCAGTTCTTC. Its translation: CASSLRGNEQFF.

CDR3 sequence reads: CASSLSPGATYGYTF. The CDR3 DNA follows: TGTGCCAGCAGCTTATCCCCGGGGGCGACCTATGGCTACACCTTC. V and J are TRBV7-9 and TRBJ1-2, with D tentatively TRBD1 (6 bases). V lost 2 bases and J lost 4, with 14 bases in between. Germline values: CDR1 SEHNR, CDR2 FQNEAQ (reference sequence). The CDR3 extends over 15 amino acids. The full variable domain, completed using reference TRBV7-9 and TRBJ1-2, is DTGVSQNPRHKITKRGQNVTFRCDPISEHNRLYWYRQTLGQGPEFLTYFQNEAQLEKSRLLSDRFSAERPKGSFSTLEIQRTEQGDSAMYLCASSLSPGATYGYTFGSGTRLTVV.

The gene calls are TRBV4-1 and TRBJ2-7; D may be TRBD2 (6 bases). Germline CDR1 MGHRA, CDR2 YSYEKL. With 4 bases removed from V and 3 bases from J, the gap between germline ends came to 13 bases. The CDR3 spans 14 residues. CDR3 amino acids: CASSPAGRIYEQYF. CDR3 bases: TGCGCCAGCAGCCCGGCGGGACGAATCTACGAGCAGTACTTC.

This clone was counted only a few times. The chain has TRBV7-2 and TRBJ2-7; D possibly corresponds to TRBD1 (8 bases). Germline lookup yields CDR1 SGHTA and CDR2 FQGNSA. The length of the CDR3 is 13 residues. V was clipped by 5 bases and J by 6 bases, with 14 bases between them. CDR3 sequence (DNA): TGTGCCAGCAGCCGACAGGGGAGGGGCGAGCAGTACTTC. Translation: CASSRQGRGEQYF.

The rearrangement joins TRBV12-1 to TRBJ2-5; the tabulated D call, TRBD2, remains unverified against the DNA. TRBV12-1 is reported as a pseudogene. The CDR3 runs 14 residues. CDR3 coding DNA: TGTGCCAGCAGCTCCCCGCCCGGGGAAGAGACCCAGTACTTC. This codes for CASSSPPGEETQYF.

The chain links TRBV19 to TRBJ2-7, with TRBD1 matching 7 bases. This CDR3 comprises 13 residues. Germline CDR1 and CDR2: LNHDA and SQIVND (reference sequence). V gave up 6 bases and J gave up 2 bases; unmatched junction bases: 4. For the CDR3, the DNA is TGTGCCAGTAGCCCAACAGGGGCCTACGAGCAGTACTTC. This translates into CASSPTGAYEQYF. Based on the CDR3 plus reference TRBV19 and TRBJ2-7, the full variable domain is DGGITQSPKYLFRKEGQNVTLSCEQNLNHDAMYWYRQDPGQGLRLIYYSQIVNDFQKGDIAEGYSVSREKKESFPLTVTSAQKNPTAFYLCASSPTGAYEQYFGPGTRLTVT.

The chain joins TRBV7-2 to TRBJ2-5; no clear D. V gave up 1 base and J gave up 2 bases, with 5 bases separating them. This CDR3 region has 13 residues. The V gene's germline CDR1 is SGHTA and CDR2 FQGNSA. The CDR3 here is CASSLGAQETQYF. CDR3 in DNA: TGTGCCAGCAGCTTAGGGGCACAAGAGACCCAGTACTTC.

The chain couples TRBV4-2 to TRBJ2-2; 7 nucleotides match TRBD1. Per germline, CDR1 LGHNA and CDR2 YNFKEQ. The CDR3 is made up of 15 amino acids. V gave up 4 bases and J gave up 2 bases; unmatched junction bases: 4. This chain's CDR3 is CASSPRDSNTGELFF. The CDR3 DNA reads as TGTGCCAGCAGCCCCCGGGACAGTAACACCGGGGAGCTGTTTTTT.

This sequence joins TRBV6-6 and TRBJ1-5; tentative D call: TRBD1 (5 bases). CDR1 is MNHNY, CDR2 SVGAGI, per germline (reference sequence). CDR3 size: 14 residues. V was clipped by 4 bases and J by 2 bases, with 9 bases between them. CDR3 in amino acids: CASSLRGRNQPQHF. The CDR3 region has the DNA TGTGCCAGCAGTTTGCGGGGCCGCAATCAGCCCCAGCATTTT.

Comment on this clone: This same CDR3 is encoded by further DNA sequences in the sample. The rearrangement links TRBV5-1 to TRBJ2-2; D uncertain. V shed 4 bases and J shed 3 bases, with 7 bases lying between them. From germline, CDR1 is SGHRS and CDR2 YFSETQ. The CDR3 consists of 13 residues. This CDR3 is CASSLGYTGELFF. The CDR3 DNA sequence: TGCGCCAGCAGCCTCGGTTACACCGGGGAGCTGTTTTTT.